One and the same sample provided the 6 T cell receptor beta chains below, sequenced in a study of cytomegalovirus exposure and HLA in healthy donors. With 60 Vbeta and 13 Jbeta primers, the PCR was carried out. Profiling relied on immunoSEQ multiplex PCR, and the TCRdb table lists in-frame clones only, not all of them. The sample has some 120,000 clones; around three quarters are singletons. Material for sequencing was PBMCs. The receptors here all came from a man aged 18 to 30 in good health and CMV-seronegative.

The chain's CDR3 is CASSDQNTEAFF. The CDR3 nucleotides read TGTGCCAGCAGTGACCAGAACACTGAAGCTTTCTTT. This rearrangement joins TRBV2 to TRBJ1-1; D is unclear. The CDR3 extends over 12 amino acids. Germline lookup yields CDR1 SNHLY and CDR2 FYNNEI. Trimming removed 3 bases from V and 1 base from J, with 3 bases in between.

Details on this clone: The same CDR3 can be traced to other DNA sequences in this sample. The chain uses TRBV12-5 and TRBJ2-3; 10 nucleotides match TRBD2. Per the germline V gene, CDR1 is LGHNT and CDR2 is FRNRAP. The trim removed 2 bases at V and 2 bases at J, leaving 19 bases unmatched. The CDR3 extends over 21 amino acids. The CDR3, as DNA: TGTGCTAGTGGTTTGTCTAGCGGGAGTAGGGGACTACGTTACTCCACAGATACGCAGTATTTT. Its translation is CASGLSSGSRGLRYSTDTQYF.

This clone has a handful of counts. This chain joins TRBV6-5 and TRBJ1-1; 7 bases agree with TRBD1. The CDR3 sequence is 16 residues long. The germline V gene encodes CDR1 MNHEY and CDR2 SVGAGI. V dropped 3 bases and J dropped 0; count of bases not matched to a gene: 7. CDR3 bases: TGTGCCAGCAGTTATCGGACAGGAGTGATGAACACTGAAGCTTTCTTT. Protein sequence: CASSYRTGVMNTEAFF.

The J gene is TRBJ1-5, the V gene TRBV18; D not resolved. Germline V gene data show CDR1 as KGHSH and CDR2 as LQKENI. This CDR3 has 13 amino acids. Trimming pared 2 bases from V and 5 bases from J, leaving 7 bases between. The CDR3 DNA sequence: TGTGCCAGCTCACCAGGGGAGGATCAGCCCCAGCATTTT. Encoded protein: CASSPGEDQPQHF.

CDR3 DNA: TGCAGCGTTGATCGTACCGGGAGAGACACTGAAGCTTTCTTT. It codes for CSVDRTGRDTEAFF. This sequence joins TRBV29-1 and TRBJ1-1; the D is unclear. V gave up 3 bases and J gave up 3 bases, with 14 bases separating them. The CDR3 is 14 amino acids. The germline CDR1 and CDR2 sequences are SQVTM and ANQGSEA.

This clone was detected only once. This sequence joins TRBV27 and TRBJ2-3; D may be TRBD2 (6 bases). Trimming removed 4 bases from V and 7 bases from J, with 12 bases in between. The CDR3 runs 13 residues. Per the germline V gene, CDR1 is MNHEY and CDR2 is SMNVEV (reference sequence). CDR3 loop: CASSSGGGNTQYF. The CDR3 DNA reads TGTGCCAGCAGTTCGGGCGGAGGGAATACGCAGTATTTT.